This entry is about one TCR beta chain. The entry originates in a study of blood T cell repertoires in COVID-19. On the study more broadly: Samples came from the United States, Italy and Spain, spanning acute and convalescent COVID-19. PBMCs, B-cell-depleted T cells, or T cells provided the cDNA or gDNA that made up the material.

Enrollment of patients from Seattle took place during active infection, with longitudinal follow-up. V was cut by 4 bases and J by 2 bases, with 13 bases left in between. The germline gives CDR1 SGHNT, CDR2 YYREEE (reference sequence). This CDR3 is 14 amino acids long. In the source study's methods: Counts of nucleated cells, estimated from reference gene primer amplification, were obtained. The table came from immunoSEQ multiplex PCR; TCRdb's copy has only in-frame clones and leaves some out. Clone size and V and J calls were adopted from that table, with D and trimming inferred from the DNA. The table shows 150,000 to 200,000 clones, with roughly four fifths occurring only once.

The chain recombines TRBV5-4 with TRBJ2-7; D remains ambiguous. Sequencing input: peripheral blood. The receptor's source is a woman in her 70s with COVID-19, enrolled during active disease. The CDR3 is CASSPNFGAYEQYF. CDR3 bases: TGTGCCAGCAGCCCTAACTTCGGAGCCTACGAGCAGTACTTC. Full variable domain (outside the CDR3, taken from reference TRBV5-4 and TRBJ2-7): ETGVTQSPTHLIKTRGQQVTLRCSSQSGHNTVSWYQQALGQGPQFIFQYYREEENGRGNFPPRFSGLQFPNYSSELNVNALELDDSALYLCASSPNFGAYEQYFGPGTRLTVT.